This T cell receptor (beta chain) was recovered during a study of human T cells and chemical hapten exposure. The wider study: Throughout a study of 20 to 25 weeks, patients underwent weekly scalp administration of diphenylcyclopropenone doses.

Described time point: patch test 1, 2 weeks after DPC sensitization. Sample treatment: therapeutic diphenylcyclopropenone sensitization with weekly scalp DPC. Unfractionated whole blood served as the source for total RNA extraction. Per the authors' pipeline: A per-sample median of about 96,000 TCRs was observed, with counts ranging from about 23,224 to 700,000. In TCRdb, the RACE reads were re-called with MiXCR into one record per CDR3 protein. TCRdb, not the authors, supplied the V and J calls. This sample has some 41,000 distinct CDR3 sequences, with around 3.8% found just once. Study results and limitations: Those TCRs sitting above 1 in 1000 frequency stayed the same with DPC sensitization.

This clonotype was detected ten times or more. Its cognate antigen is unknown. This TCR was recovered from a man in his forties or fifties with alopecia areata. Some clones in this sample may be carry-over from other donors' samples. Here the sequenced sample was whole blood, taken in connection with sensitization to the hapten diphenylcyclopropenone (DPC).

The DNA for the CDR3 is TGTGCCAGCGCTATCAATGAGCAGTTCTTC. Translation: CASAINEQFF. The chain has TRBV28 and TRBJ2-1; D ambiguous. Trimming pared 8 bases from V and 6 bases from J, leaving 5 bases between. This CDR3 is built from 10 residues. Per the germline V gene, CDR1 is MDHEN and CDR2 is SYDVKM.